Shown below are 9 T cell receptor beta chains from a single sample sequenced in a study of cytomegalovirus exposure and HLA in healthy donors. The primer mix had 60 Vbeta and 13 Jbeta primers. This table comes from immunoSEQ multiplex PCR, and its TCRdb copy is limited to in-frame clones, with some not included. In the table there are around 120,000 clones, 15% of which are singletons. The sequenced sample was PBMCs. All receptors come from a woman between 18 and 30 years old in good health and CMV-seronegative.

This clone was counted between two and nine times. The rearrangement uses TRBV19 and TRBJ2-1; the match to TRBD1 covers 8 bases. With V trimmed by 5 bases and J by 4 bases, 10 bases remained unmatched. CDR3 size: 16 residues. The V gene's germline CDR1 is LNHDA and CDR2 SQIVND (reference sequence). The CDR3 DNA reads as TGTGCCAGTAGTGTCAGGGGGCGGTTTGAATACAATGAGCAGTTCTTC. This encodes CASSVRGRFEYNEQFF.

This clone has just a few counts. The chain couples TRBV7-8 to TRBJ2-7; D is possibly TRBD1 (6 bases). Per the germline V gene, CDR1 is SGHVS and CDR2 is FQNEAQ. The CDR3 sequence is 17 residues long. Trimming took off 4 bases at V and 3 bases at J, with 22 bases between the two ends. Written as DNA, the CDR3 is TGTGCCAGCAGCTATACCCCAGGGGCCCGAACCCACTACGAGCAGTACTTC. Its translation: CASSYTPGARTHYEQYF.

This clone was counted between two and nine times. The rearrangement uses TRBV6-6 and TRBJ1-5; 9 bases map to TRBD1. The CDR3 loop spans 12 amino acids. CDR1 MNHNY and CDR2 SVGAGI come from the germline V gene (reference sequence). V lost 8 bases and J lost 4; bases outside the gene matches: 0. The CDR3 loop is CASGTGNQPQHF. CDR3 coding DNA: TGTGCCAGCGGGACAGGGAATCAGCCCCAGCATTTT.

This clone appeared a few times. The CDR3 reads CASSYPEQYF. The CDR3 nucleotides read TGTGCCAGCAGTTATCCTGAGCAGTACTTC. V usage is TRBV2 and J usage is TRBJ2-7; D is undetermined. Trimming left V 5 bases short and J 7 bases short, with 6 bases between. The CDR3 spans 10 residues. CDR1 SNHLY and CDR2 FYNNEI come from the germline V gene.

There are a few counts of this clone. The rearrangement uses TRBV30 and TRBJ1-2; the D is unclear. Trimming took 1 base from V and 5 from J, leaving 5 bases between them. The germline gives CDR1 GTSNPN, CDR2 SVGIG (reference sequence). The CDR3 spans 11 residues. The CDR3 region is CAWSGAYGYTF. The CDR3 nucleotides are TGTGCCTGGAGTGGTGCGTATGGCTACACCTTC. The variable domain in full, with the rest retrieved from reference TRBV30 and TRBJ1-2, is SQTIHQWPATLVQPVGSPLSLECTVEGTSNPNLYWYRQAAGRGLQLLFYSVGIGQISSEVPQNLSASRPQDRQFILSSKKLLLSDSGFYLCAWSGAYGYTFGSGTRLTVV.

This clone has just a few counts. The chain employs TRBV19 and TRBJ2-6; D might be TRBD1 (5 bases). V lost 5 bases to trimming and J lost 1 base, with 9 bases between them. Germline V gene lookup returns CDR1 LNHDA and CDR2 SQIVND (reference sequence). The CDR3 length is 15 residues. The CDR3 region is CASSFQGSGANVLTF. CDR3 sequence (DNA): TGTGCCAGTAGTTTTCAGGGATCTGGGGCCAACGTCCTGACTTTC. The entire variable domain, with the rest obtained from reference TRBV19 and TRBJ2-6, is as follows: DGGITQSPKYLFRKEGQNVTLSCEQNLNHDAMYWYRQDPGQGLRLIYYSQIVNDFQKGDIAEGYSVSREKKESFPLTVTSAQKNPTAFYLCASSFQGSGANVLTFGAGSRLTVL.

This clone was counted only a few times. The rearrangement joins TRBV5-1 to TRBJ2-7; 10 bases map to TRBD1. Losses at the gene ends were 2 bases for V and 5 bases for J; bases not matched to a gene: 4. The CDR3 totals 14 residues. Germline assignment: CDR1 SGHRS and CDR2 YFSETQ. The CDR3 region is CASSFGQGVHEQYF. Written as DNA, the CDR3 is TGCGCCAGCAGCTTCGGACAGGGGGTCCACGAGCAGTACTTC.

This clone was observed a handful of times. This chain links TRBV25-1 with TRBJ2-1, with D possibly TRBD2 on 7 matching bases. The ends were cut back, 9 bases at V and 9 bases at J, with 18 bases in the middle. Germline V CDR1 and CDR2: MGHDK, SYGVNS. The CDR3 loop spans 13 amino acids. In DNA, the CDR3 is TGTGCCAGTGAGCGGGACACCCTCCCTGAGCAGTTCTTC. The encoded protein is CASERDTLPEQFF.

With regard to this clone: Other DNA sequences of this sample code for an identical CDR3. The chain has TRBV5-8 and TRBJ1-1; D unresolved. V was clipped by 4 bases and J by 10 bases, with 17 bases between them. CDR3 length: 13 amino acids. The germline gives CDR1 SGHTS, CDR2 YDEGEE. CDR3 amino acids: CASSRSPEGLAFF. The CDR3 DNA follows: TGTGCCAGCAGCCGATCGCCTGAGGGTTTAGCTTTCTTT.